The text below deals with one T cell receptor beta chain. How the authors handled the data: Amplification from reference gene primers served as the basis for estimated nucleated cell counts. Some clones are missing from TCRdb's copy, which holds only in-frame ones; the method was immunoSEQ multiplex PCR. V, J and clone size derive from that table, while D and trimming were established from the DNA sequence. The table records around 230,000 clones, around 83% of them present only once. These data come from a study of blood T cell repertoires in COVID-19. Study information: Samples representing acute and convalescent COVID-19 were sourced from the United States, Italy and Spain. PBMCs, B-cell-depleted T cells, or T cells were the source of the cDNA or gDNA that made up the material.

This CDR3 has 13 amino acids. V lost 5 bases, J lost 5 bases, and 8 bases stayed unmatched. The germline CDR1 and CDR2 sequences are SQVTM and ANQGSEA. This chain connects TRBV29-1 to TRBJ2-7; 8 bases agree with TRBD2. The sample consisted of peripheral blood. The clonotype comes from a woman between 45 and 65 years old with acute or convalescent COVID-19. CDR3 sequence reads: CSVISGRTHEQYF. The CDR3, as DNA: TGCAGCGTTATCAGCGGGAGAACCCACGAGCAGTACTTC.